What follows are 22 T cell receptor beta chains derived from one specimen sequenced in a study of CDR3 diversity in severe acne. TCRdb re-called the PCR reads with MiXCR, one entry per CDR3 protein. Among around 94,000 distinct CDR3 sequences listed, roughly half were seen once. Sequencing was done on a sample of blood. Every receptor here comes from a male donor with acne.

Many counts were recorded for this clonotype. The chain joins TRBV5-1 to TRBJ2-1, with a tentative D call TRBD2 (6 bases). The CDR3 loop spans 17 amino acids. Looked up from germline, CDR1 is SGHRS and CDR2 is YFSETQ. V shed 0 bases and J shed 5 bases, with 18 bases lying between them. CDR3 coding DNA: TGCGCCAGCAGCTTGGAAACGGGAGTTCTGGCTAACAATGAGCAGTTCTTC. Its translation is CASSLETGVLANNEQFF.

This clonotype was recorded at least ten times. The chain recombines TRBV27 with TRBJ1-6; no definite D call. CDR1 is MNHEY, CDR2 SMNVEV, per germline (reference sequence). The length of the CDR3 is 13 residues. Trimming removed 2 bases from V and 4 bases from J, with 3 bases in between. The CDR3 DNA sequence: TGTGCCAGCAGTTTAGGTTATAATTCACCCCTCCACTTT. It specifies CASSLGYNSPLHF.

V gene TRBV6-4 combines with J gene TRBJ1-6, with D possibly matching TRBD1 (5 bases). Germline V gene sequence: CDR1 MRHNA, CDR2 SNTAGT. Trimming took off 7 bases at V and 9 bases at J, with 16 bases between the two ends. CDR3 length: 14 residues. CDR3 in DNA: TGTGCCAGCACTGAAACACAGGAGTGTTCACCCCTCCACTTT. It yields the protein CASTETQECSPLHF.

As concerns this clonotype: One base away lies a much larger clone, so this may be a sequencing read error. This rearrangement joins TRBV19 to TRBJ2-7; no definite D call. Germline V gene sequence: CDR1 LNHDA, CDR2 SQIVND (reference sequence). There are 14 residues in the CDR3. The CDR3 spells CASSIDRWASERYF. The CDR3 region has the DNA TGTGCCAGTAGTATAGATCGGTGGGCCTCCGAGCGGTACTTC.

The chain recombines TRBV9 with TRBJ1-2; D ambiguous. The CDR3 sequence is 13 residues long. The ends were cut back, 2 bases at V and 1 base at J, with 6 bases in the middle. Per the germline V gene, CDR1 is SGDLS and CDR2 is YYNGEE. CDR3 in amino acids: CASSVGNNYGYTF. In DNA, the CDR3 is TGTGCCAGCAGCGTCGGGAATAACTATGGCTACACCTTC.

The chain carries TRBV20-1 and TRBJ2-7; 12 bases align to TRBD2. The ends lost 4 bases at V and 2 bases at J; junction bases unmatched: 6. Germline V gene sequence: CDR1 DFQATT, CDR2 SNEGSKA (reference sequence). This CDR3 is 15 amino acids long. This chain's CDR3 is CSATKLAGGPYEQYF. CDR3 nucleotide sequence: TGCAGTGCTACCAAACTAGCGGGAGGCCCCTACGAGCAGTACTTC.

This rearrangement joins TRBV6-1 to TRBJ1-4; no reliable D call. CDR1 MNHNS and CDR2 SASEGT come from the germline V gene. The CDR3 extends over 14 amino acids. Trimming took off 7 bases at V and 10 bases at J, with 19 bases between the two ends. The CDR3 nucleotides read TGTGCCAGCAATCCAGGCTTAATGAAGGGAAAACTGTTTTTT. Amino acids: CASNPGLMKGKLFF.

Ten or more counts support this clonotype. The chain joins TRBV19 to TRBJ1-2; D perhaps matches TRBD1 (6 bases). CDR1 LNHDA and CDR2 SQIVND come from the germline V gene (reference sequence). This CDR3 has 17 residues. Trimming removed 6 bases from V and 5 bases from J, with 25 bases in between. The DNA of the CDR3 is TGTGCCAGTAGCGACTGGGGGGCCAGTGCCGTAAGTTATGGCTACACCTTC. It translates to CASSDWGASAVSYGYTF.

With regard to this clonotype: Since a much larger clone is just one base distant, this may be a read error. This rearrangement joins TRBV5-1 to TRBJ2-7, with 8 bases that match TRBD1. The CDR3 runs to 16 residues. Germline CDR1 SGHRS, CDR2 YFSETQ. The CDR3 loop reads CAGSLEQGARAGEQYF. CDR3 in DNA: TGCGCCGGCAGCTTGGAGCAGGGGGCTAGAGCGGGCGAGCAGTACTTC. Supplemented by reference TRBV5-1 and TRBJ2-7, the full variable domain reads KAGVTQTPRYLIKTRGQQVTLSCSPISGHRSVSWYQQTPGQGLQFLFEYFSETQRNKGNFPGRFSGRQFSNSRSEMNVSTLELGDSALYLCAGSLEQGARAGEQYFGPGTRLTVT.

There are many counts of this clonotype. The chain links TRBV9 to TRBJ2-3, with D unresolved. The CDR3 length is 14 residues. Trimming removed 2 bases at V and 2 bases at J, with 9 bases between. In germline, CDR1 is SGDLS, CDR2 YYNGEE. CDR3 residues: CASSVGPDTDTQYF. CDR3 in DNA: TGTGCCAGCAGCGTCGGGCCAGACACAGATACGCAGTATTTT.

Notes on this clonotype: One end of the junction fails to match germline, which may point to a read error. The chain is built from TRBV9 and TRBJ1-3, with D possibly TRBD1 on 5 matching bases. The CDR3 totals 16 residues. CDR1 is SGDLS, CDR2 YYNGEE, per germline. Here the CDR3 reads CASSVEAGPSGDTIYF. CDR3 DNA: TGTGCCAGCAGCGTAGAGGCAGGGCCCTCTGGAGACACCATATATTTT.

This clonotype is labeled medium-sized. The chain joins TRBV20-1 to TRBJ2-5; possibly TRBD2 for D (5 bases). Between the trimmed V and J ends, which lost 6 bases and 5 bases, there was a span of 13 bases. In germline, CDR1 is DFQATT, CDR2 SNEGSKA (reference sequence). The CDR3 is made up of 12 amino acids. CDR3 nucleotide sequence: TGCAGTGCAGAGGGCAACTGGGAGACCCAGTACTTC. This sequence encodes CSAEGNWETQYF.

In its sample, this clonotype was seen many times. The rearrangement uses TRBV5-1 and TRBJ2-5; 7 nucleotides align to TRBD1. The CDR3 loop spans 14 amino acids. V shed 4 bases and J 4 bases; nucleotides not matched to a gene: 7. Germline CDR1 reads SGHRS; CDR2 reads YFSETQ. CDR3 protein: CASSAGYRGETQYF. The CDR3 DNA reads as TGCGCCAGCAGCGCCGGCTACAGGGGAGAGACCCAGTACTTC.

In the case of this clonotype: A much larger clonotype is one base distant, so this may be a read error. The rearrangement links TRBV5-1 to TRBJ1-1; TRBD1 is a possible D gene (5 bases). This CDR3 contains 14 residues. CDR1 SGHRS and CDR2 YFSETQ come from the germline V gene. Between the trimmed V and J ends, which lost 3 bases and 1 base, there was a span of 10 bases. Here the CDR3 DNA reads TGCGCCAGCAGCTCGGGACTATCGAACACTGAAGCTTTCTTT. As protein: CASSSGLSNTEAFF. Variable domain in full (rest from reference TRBV5-1 and TRBJ1-1): KAGVTQTPRYLIKTRGQQVTLSCSPISGHRSVSWYQQTPGQGLQFLFEYFSETQRNKGNFPGRFSGRQFSNSRSEMNVSTLELGDSALYLCASSSGLSNTEAFFGQGTRLTVV.

In its sample, this clonotype was seen a few times. The CDR3, as DNA: TGTGCCAGCACGGGGACCGGGGAGCTGTTTTTT. This sequence encodes CASTGTGELFF. The chain uses TRBV25-1 and TRBJ2-2; the D gene is possibly TRBD2 (5 bases). Trimming took 7 bases from V and 5 from J, leaving 5 bases between them. Looked up from germline, CDR1 is MGHDK and CDR2 is SYGVNS. The CDR3 runs to 11 residues.

This clonotype rates as medium-sized (0.01 to 0.1%). This chain links TRBV20-1 with TRBJ2-1; 12 bases align to TRBD2. The trim removed 6 bases at V and 2 bases at J, leaving 11 bases unmatched. The CDR3 extends over 17 amino acids. Germline V gene data show CDR1 as DFQATT and CDR2 as SNEGSKA (reference sequence). CDR3 amino acids: CSATTSGSILPYNEQFF. In DNA, the CDR3 is TGCAGTGCCACGACTAGCGGGAGTATATTACCCTACAATGAGCAGTTCTTC.

With respect to this clonotype: The germline gene is not matched at one end of the junction; a read error may be the cause. The rearrangement links TRBV5-1 to TRBJ2-6; weak D call: TRBD1 (5 bases). The CDR3 loop spans 16 amino acids. Per germline, CDR1 SGHRS and CDR2 YFSETQ. The CDR3 region has the DNA TGTGCCAGCAGTGAGACAGCAGACTCTGGGGCCAACGTCCTGACTTTC. Translated: CASSETADSGANVLTF.

This clonotype was seen a few times. This chain joins TRBV28 and TRBJ1-5; D gene uncertain. This CDR3 is built from 13 residues. Germline V gene sequence: CDR1 MDHEN, CDR2 SYDVKM. The V end was cut by 6 bases, the J end by 3 bases, with 9 bases between. DNA for the CDR3: TGTGCCAGCAGCTCCACTTTCAATCAGCCCCAGCATTTT. The encoded protein is CASSSTFNQPQHF.

The chain carries TRBV5-1 and TRBJ2-7; D remains ambiguous. The germline CDR1 and CDR2 sequences are SGHRS and YFSETQ. The CDR3 contains 11 residues. Trimming took 4 bases from V and 1 from J, leaving 3 bases between them. CDR3 loop: CASSGSYEQYF. Here the CDR3 DNA reads TGCGCCAGCAGCGGATCCTACGAGCAGTACTTC.

The chain uses TRBV9 and TRBJ1-1; possible D gene TRBD1, 6 bases. CDR1 and CDR2 from the germline V gene are SGDLS and YYNGEE. Between the trimmed V and J ends, which lost 3 bases and 0 bases, there was a span of 27 bases. This CDR3 comprises 20 residues. CDR3 DNA: TGTGCCAGCAGCGGAAGCGGGGGGGCCGTTGCCGGGGAGCTGAACACTGAAGCTTTCTTT. This encodes CASSGSGGAVAGELNTEAFF.

This sequence joins TRBV5-1 and TRBJ2-5; tentatively, D is TRBD2 (6 bases). This CDR3 spans 15 amino acids. Trimming took off 0 bases at V and 5 bases at J, with 14 bases between the two ends. Germline-derived CDR1 and CDR2 are SGHRS and YFSETQ. The chain's CDR3 is CASSLGQEGMETQYF. As DNA, the CDR3 is TGCGCCAGCAGCTTGGGCCAGGAGGGCATGGAGACCCAGTACTTC. Drawing the rest from reference TRBV5-1 and TRBJ2-5, the complete variable domain is KAGVTQTPRYLIKTRGQQVTLSCSPISGHRSVSWYQQTPGQGLQFLFEYFSETQRNKGNFPGRFSGRQFSNSRSEMNVSTLELGDSALYLCASSLGQEGMETQYFGPGTRLLVL.

The chain links TRBV7-8 to TRBJ1-6, with TRBD1 as a possible D gene (5 bases). Germline V gene data show CDR1 as SGHVS and CDR2 as FQNEAQ. The CDR3 length is 16 residues. Between the trimmed V and J ends, which lost 5 bases and 6 bases, there was a span of 17 bases. CDR3 DNA sequence: TGTGCCAGCAGCCAATCGAGCGGGGGTTCTAATTCACCCCTCCACTTT. This codes for CASSQSSGGSNSPLHF.